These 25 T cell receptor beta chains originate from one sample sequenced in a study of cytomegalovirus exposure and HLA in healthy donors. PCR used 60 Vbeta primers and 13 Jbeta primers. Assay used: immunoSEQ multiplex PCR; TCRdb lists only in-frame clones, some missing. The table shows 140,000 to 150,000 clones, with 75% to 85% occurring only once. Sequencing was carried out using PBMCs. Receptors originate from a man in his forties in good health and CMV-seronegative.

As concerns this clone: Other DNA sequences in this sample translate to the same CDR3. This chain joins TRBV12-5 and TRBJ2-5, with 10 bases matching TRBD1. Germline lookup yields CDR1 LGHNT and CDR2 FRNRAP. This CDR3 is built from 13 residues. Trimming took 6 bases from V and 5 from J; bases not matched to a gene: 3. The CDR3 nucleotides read TGTGCTAGTGGCTCGGGACAGGGGGAGACCCAGTACTTC. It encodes CASGSGQGETQYF.

The CDR3 nucleotides are TGCAGTGCTAGGTTGAGGGATGGCTACACCTTC. This encodes CSARLRDGYTF. The chain couples TRBV20-1 to TRBJ1-2; D is unclear. V lost 3 bases and J 6 bases, leaving 8 bases between the germline ends. Germline lookup yields CDR1 DFQATT and CDR2 SNEGSKA (reference sequence). The CDR3 is 11 residues long.

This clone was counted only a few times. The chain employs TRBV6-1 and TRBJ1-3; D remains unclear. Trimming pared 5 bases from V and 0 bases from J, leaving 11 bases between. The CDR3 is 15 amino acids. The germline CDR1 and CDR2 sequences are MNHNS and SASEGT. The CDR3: CASSPKPSSGNTIYF. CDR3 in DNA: TGTGCCAGCAGTCCCAAACCGAGCTCTGGAAACACCATATATTTT.

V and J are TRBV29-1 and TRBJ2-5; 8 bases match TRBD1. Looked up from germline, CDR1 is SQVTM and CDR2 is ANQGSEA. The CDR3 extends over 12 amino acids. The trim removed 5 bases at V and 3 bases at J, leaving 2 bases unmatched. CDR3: CSVSGGEETQYF. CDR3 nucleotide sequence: TGCAGCGTTTCAGGGGGCGAAGAGACCCAGTACTTC.

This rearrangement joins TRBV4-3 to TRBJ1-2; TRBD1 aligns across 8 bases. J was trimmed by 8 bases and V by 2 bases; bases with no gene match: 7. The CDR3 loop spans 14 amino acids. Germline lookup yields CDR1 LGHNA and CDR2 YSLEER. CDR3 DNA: TGCGCCAGCAGCCAATTCCAGGGGGCGCAAGGCTACACCTTC. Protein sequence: CASSQFQGAQGYTF.

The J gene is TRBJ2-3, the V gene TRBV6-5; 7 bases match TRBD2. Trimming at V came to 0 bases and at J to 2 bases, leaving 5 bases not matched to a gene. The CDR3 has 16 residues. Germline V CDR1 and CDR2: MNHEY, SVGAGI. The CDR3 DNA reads TGTGCCAGCAGTTACTCGAAGCGGGGCATCACAGATACGCAGTATTTT. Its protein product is CASSYSKRGITDTQYF.

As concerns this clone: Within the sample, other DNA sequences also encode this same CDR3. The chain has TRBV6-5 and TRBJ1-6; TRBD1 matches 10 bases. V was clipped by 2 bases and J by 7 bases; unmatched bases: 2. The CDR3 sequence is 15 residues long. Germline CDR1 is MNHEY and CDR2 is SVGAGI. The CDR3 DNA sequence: TGTGCCAGCAGTTACGGGGACAGGGGCAATTCACCCCTCCACTTT. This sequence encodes CASSYGDRGNSPLHF.

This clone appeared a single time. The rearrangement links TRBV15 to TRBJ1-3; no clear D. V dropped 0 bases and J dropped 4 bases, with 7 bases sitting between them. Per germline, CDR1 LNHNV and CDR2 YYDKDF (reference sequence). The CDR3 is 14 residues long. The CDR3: CATSREAVGNTIYF. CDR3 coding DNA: TGTGCCACCAGCAGAGAGGCAGTCGGAAACACCATATATTTT.

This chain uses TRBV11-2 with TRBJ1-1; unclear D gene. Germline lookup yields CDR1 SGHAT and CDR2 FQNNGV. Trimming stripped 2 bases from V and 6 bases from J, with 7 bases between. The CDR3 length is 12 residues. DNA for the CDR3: TGTGCCAGCAGCTTATCGAGGGCTGAAGCTTTCTTT. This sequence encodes CASSLSRAEAFF. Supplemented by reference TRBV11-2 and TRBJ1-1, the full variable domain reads EAGVAQSPRYKIIEKRQSVAFWCNPISGHATLYWYQQILGQGPKLLIQFQNNGVVDDSQLPKDRFSAERLKGVDSTLKIQPAKLEDSAVYLCASSLSRAEAFFGQGTRLTVV.

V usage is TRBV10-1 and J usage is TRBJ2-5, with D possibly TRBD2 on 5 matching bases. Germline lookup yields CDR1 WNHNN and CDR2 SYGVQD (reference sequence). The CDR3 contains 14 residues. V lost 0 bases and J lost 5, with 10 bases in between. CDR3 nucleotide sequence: TGCGCCAGCAGTGAGTCGCGGGTGGGTGAGACCCAGTACTTC. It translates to CASSESRVGETQYF.

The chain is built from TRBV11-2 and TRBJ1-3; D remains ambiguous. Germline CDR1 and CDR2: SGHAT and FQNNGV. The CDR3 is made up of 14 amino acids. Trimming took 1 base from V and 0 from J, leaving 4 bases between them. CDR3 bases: TGTGCCAGCAGCTTAGTAGTCTCTGGAAACACCATATATTTT. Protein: CASSLVVSGNTIYF.

DNA for the CDR3: TGTGCCAGCTCACTTCGACAGGGGTTTACAGGGACCCAGTACTTC. Translating it yields CASSLRQGFTGTQYF. This sequence joins TRBV18 and TRBJ2-5, with 8 bases fitting TRBD1. V lost 4 bases and J lost 7; bases outside the gene matches: 11. The CDR3 contains 15 residues. The germline V gene has CDR1 KGHSH and CDR2 LQKENI.

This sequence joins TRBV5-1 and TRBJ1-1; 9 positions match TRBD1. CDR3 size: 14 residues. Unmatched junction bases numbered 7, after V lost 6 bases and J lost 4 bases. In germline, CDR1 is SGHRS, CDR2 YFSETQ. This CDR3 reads CASTRDRVGTEAFF. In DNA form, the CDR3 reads TGCGCCAGCACCCGGGACAGGGTAGGCACTGAAGCTTTCTTT.

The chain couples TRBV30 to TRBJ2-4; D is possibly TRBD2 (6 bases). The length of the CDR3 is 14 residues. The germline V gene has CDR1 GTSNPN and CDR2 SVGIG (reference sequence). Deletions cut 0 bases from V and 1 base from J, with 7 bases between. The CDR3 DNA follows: TGTGCCTGGAGTGTTGGGGGGGCCAAAAACATTCAGTACTTC. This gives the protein CAWSVGGAKNIQYF.

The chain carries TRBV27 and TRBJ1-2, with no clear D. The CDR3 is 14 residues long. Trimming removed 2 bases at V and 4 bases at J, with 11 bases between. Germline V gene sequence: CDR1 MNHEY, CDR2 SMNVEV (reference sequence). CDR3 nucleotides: TGTGCCAGCAGTTTAGATTGGCAGTCCTATGGCTACACCTTC. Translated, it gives CASSLDWQSYGYTF.

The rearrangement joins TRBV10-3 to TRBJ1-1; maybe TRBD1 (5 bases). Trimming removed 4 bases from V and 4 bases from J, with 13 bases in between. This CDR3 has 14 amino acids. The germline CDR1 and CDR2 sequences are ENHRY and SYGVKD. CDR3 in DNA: TGTGCCATCAGTGGGGCTTCAGGGATCACTGAAGCTTTCTTT. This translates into CAISGASGITEAFF.

The CDR3 sequence is CASSFFRGAVGTDTQYF. CDR3 nucleotide sequence: TGTGCCAGCAGTTTCTTTCGGGGGGCGGTGGGCACAGATACGCAGTATTTT. The V gene is TRBV27, the J gene TRBJ2-3; tentatively, D is TRBD2 (7 bases). The CDR3 spans 17 residues. Trimming removed 3 bases from V and 1 base from J, with 17 bases in between. Looked up from germline, CDR1 is MNHEY and CDR2 is SMNVEV (reference sequence).

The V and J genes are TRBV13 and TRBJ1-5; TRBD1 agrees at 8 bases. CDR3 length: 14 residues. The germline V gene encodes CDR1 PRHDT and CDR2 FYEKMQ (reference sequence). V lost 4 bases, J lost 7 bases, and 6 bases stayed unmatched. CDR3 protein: CASSSRTGMQPQHF. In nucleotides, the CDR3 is TGTGCCAGCAGCTCCAGGACAGGGATGCAGCCCCAGCATTTT.

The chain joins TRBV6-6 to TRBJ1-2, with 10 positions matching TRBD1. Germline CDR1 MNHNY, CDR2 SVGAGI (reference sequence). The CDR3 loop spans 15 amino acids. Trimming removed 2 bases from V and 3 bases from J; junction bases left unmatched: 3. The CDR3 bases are TGTGCCAGCAGTTACCCCGGGACAGGGGACTATGGCTACACCTTC. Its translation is CASSYPGTGDYGYTF.

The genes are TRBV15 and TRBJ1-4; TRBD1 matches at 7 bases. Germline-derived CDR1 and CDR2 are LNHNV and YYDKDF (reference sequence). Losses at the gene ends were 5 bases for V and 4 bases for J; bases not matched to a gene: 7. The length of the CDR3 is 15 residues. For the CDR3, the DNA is TGTGCCACCAGCCAGTGGGGGACAGATAATGAAAAACTGTTTTTT. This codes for CATSQWGTDNEKLFF.

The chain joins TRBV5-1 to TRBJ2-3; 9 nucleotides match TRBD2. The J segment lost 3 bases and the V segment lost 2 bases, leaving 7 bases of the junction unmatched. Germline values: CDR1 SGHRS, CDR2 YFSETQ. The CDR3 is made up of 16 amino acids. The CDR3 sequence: CASSLGGGARTDTQYF. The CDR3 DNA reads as TGCGCCAGCAGCTTAGGCGGGGGGGCTAGGACAGATACGCAGTATTTT.

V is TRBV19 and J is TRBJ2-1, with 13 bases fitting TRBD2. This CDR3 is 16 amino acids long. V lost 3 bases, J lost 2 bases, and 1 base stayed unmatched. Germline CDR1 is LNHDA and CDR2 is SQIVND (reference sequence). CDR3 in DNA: TGTGCCAGTAGTATGGGACTAGCGGGGCCCTACAATGAGCAGTTCTTC. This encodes CASSMGLAGPYNEQFF.

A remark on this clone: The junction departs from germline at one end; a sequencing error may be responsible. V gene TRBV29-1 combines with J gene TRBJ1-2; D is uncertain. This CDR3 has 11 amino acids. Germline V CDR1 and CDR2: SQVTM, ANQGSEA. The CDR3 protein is CSVDTGEPSSF. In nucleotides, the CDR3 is TGCAGCGTTGACACCGGAGAACCCTCCTCATTC. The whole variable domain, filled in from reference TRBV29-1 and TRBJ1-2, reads SAVISQKPSRDICQRGTSLTIQCQVDSQVTMMFWYRQQPGQSLTLIATANQGSEATYESGFVIDKFPISRPNLTFSTLTVSNMSPEDSSIYLCSVDTGEPSSFGSGTRLTVV.

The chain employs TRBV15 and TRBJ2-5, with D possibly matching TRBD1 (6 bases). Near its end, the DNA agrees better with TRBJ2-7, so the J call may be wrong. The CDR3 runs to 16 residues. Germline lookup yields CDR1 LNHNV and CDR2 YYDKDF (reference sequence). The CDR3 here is CATSRDGGASSYEQYF. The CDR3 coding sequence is TGTGCCACCAGCAGAGATGGGGGCGCCAGCTCCTACGAGCAGTACTTC.

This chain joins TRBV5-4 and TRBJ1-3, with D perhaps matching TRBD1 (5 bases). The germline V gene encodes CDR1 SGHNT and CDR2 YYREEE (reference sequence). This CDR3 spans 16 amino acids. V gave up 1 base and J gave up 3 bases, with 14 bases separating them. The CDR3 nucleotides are TGTGCCAGCAGCTTGACAAGGCGGGGGATTGGAAACACCATATATTTT. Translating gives CASSLTRRGIGNTIYF.